The next 12 T cell receptor beta chains were all read from a single sample in a study of TIL therapy for anti-PD-1-resistant metastatic lung cancer (dated by TCRdb to the early 2020s). Using bias-controlled multiplex PCR with the immunoSEQ v3 hsTCRB kit, the TCR beta CDR3 regions were amplified from genomic DNA. TCRdb stores this immuneACCESS table with in-frame sequences only. Part of the clones is absent; in the studies checked, under half of the shortfall reflects unresolved V genes, and no reason is known for the rest. The sample records about 57,000 clones, less than 80% of which are singletons. About 4.8% of the sample is in the top ten clones. The time point label, as the study defines it: pre-treatment sample, taken before nivolumab and TIL therapy. The specimen comprised blood, sampled at baseline. All receptors derive from a woman aged 30 to 85 with non-small cell lung cancer.

This sequence joins TRBV5-1 and TRBJ2-5, with 14 nucleotides matching TRBD2. This CDR3 contains 17 residues. The germline V gene has CDR1 SGHRS and CDR2 YFSETQ. J lost 5 bases, V lost 2 bases, and 8 bases had no gene match. DNA of the CDR3: TGCGCCAGCAGCTTCGGGGGACTAGCGGGAGCGGGGGAGACCCAGTACTTC. It codes for CASSFGGLAGAGETQYF.

CDR3 DNA: TGTGCCAGCAGCTTTGGAGCCGAAGGTGAAGCTTTCTTT. This codes for CASSFGAEGEAFF. The gene calls are TRBV7-9 and TRBJ1-1; D gene uncertain. There are 13 residues in the CDR3. Per the germline V gene, CDR1 is SEHNR and CDR2 is FQNEAQ (reference sequence). With 3 bases removed from V and 7 bases from J, the gap between germline ends came to 12 bases.

The rearrangement joins TRBV6-1 to TRBJ1-2; D remains ambiguous. The germline V and J ends were trimmed by 5 bases and 8 bases, with 15 bases remaining between them. Germline assignment: CDR1 MNHNS and CDR2 SASEGT. The CDR3 runs to 13 residues. CDR3 nucleotides: TGTGCCAGCAGTTATGATCCAACTCGCGGCTACACCTTC. Translated: CASSYDPTRGYTF.

The gene calls are TRBV19 and TRBJ1-5; no reliable D call. With 3 bases removed from V and 0 bases from J, the gap between germline ends came to 9 bases. Germline CDR1 and CDR2: LNHDA and SQIVND (reference sequence). This CDR3 comprises 15 residues. In nucleotides, the CDR3 is TGTGCCAGTAGTATGCGAGGGCCTAGCAATCAGCCCCAGCATTTT. This sequence encodes CASSMRGPSNQPQHF.

This chain joins TRBV28 and TRBJ2-3; a possible D gene is TRBD1 (6 bases). The CDR3 covers 15 residues. Looked up from germline, CDR1 is MDHEN and CDR2 is SYDVKM. V lost 7 bases, J lost 11 bases, and 25 bases lay in between. The CDR3 loop reads CASKIEYSGALGQYF. DNA for the CDR3: TGTGCCAGCAAAATAGAATACTCAGGGGCTCTGGGGCAGTATTTT.

The chain carries TRBV10-1 and TRBJ2-2, with TRBD2 matching 12 bases. The CDR3 extends over 16 amino acids. The J segment lost 6 bases and the V segment lost 4 bases, leaving 6 bases of the junction unmatched. Germline V gene lookup returns CDR1 WNHNN and CDR2 SYGVQD (reference sequence). The CDR3 region is CASSGGLAGPAGELFF. In DNA, the CDR3 is TGCGCCAGCAGTGGCGGACTAGCGGGACCGGCCGGGGAGCTGTTTTTT.

The rearrangement uses TRBV7-8 and TRBJ1-1; no clear D. The germline CDR1 and CDR2 sequences are SGHVS and FQNEAQ. Trimming stripped 6 bases from V and 1 base from J, with 9 bases between. This CDR3 is built from 13 residues. The CDR3 DNA follows: TGTGCCAGCAGTCGATCTCAGAACACTGAAGCTTTCTTT. It is translated as CASSRSQNTEAFF.

The rearrangement joins TRBV30 to TRBJ1-2; no clear D. The CDR3 is 11 amino acids. Looked up from germline, CDR1 is GTSNPN and CDR2 is SVGIG (reference sequence). The V end lost 2 bases, the J end lost 7 bases, and 8 bases lay between the germline ends. The CDR3 DNA follows: TGTGCCTGGAGTCCAACGAGTGGCTACACCTTC. This gives the protein CAWSPTSGYTF. The variable domain in full, completed from reference TRBV30 and TRBJ1-2, reads SQTIHQWPATLVQPVGSPLSLECTVEGTSNPNLYWYRQAAGRGLQLLFYSVGIGQISSEVPQNLSASRPQDRQFILSSKKLLLSDSGFYLCAWSPTSGYTFGSGTRLTVV.

This clone was seen just once. The chain uses TRBV7-2 and TRBJ2-7; D unclear. This CDR3 is 13 amino acids long. V gave up 1 base and J gave up 2 bases, with 6 bases separating them. Germline V gene sequence: CDR1 SGHTA, CDR2 FQGNSA. DNA for the CDR3: TGTGCCAGCAGCTTAGATTTGGCCTACGAGCAGTACTTC. This gives the protein CASSLDLAYEQYF.

The chain is built from TRBV5-6 and TRBJ1-4; D gene uncertain. This CDR3 is 15 amino acids long. Germline assignment: CDR1 SGHDT and CDR2 YYEEEE. Trimming stripped 0 bases from V and 3 bases from J, with 9 bases between. CDR3 in DNA: TGTGCCAGCAGCTTGGCTTCTACAGCTAATGAAAAACTGTTTTTT. Translating it yields CASSLASTANEKLFF.

By its share, this clone is large. The chain recombines TRBV27 with TRBJ2-3, with TRBD2 identical over 12 bases. Trimming took 5 bases from V and 3 from J; bases not matched to a gene: 6. The CDR3 extends over 16 amino acids. The germline V gene has CDR1 MNHEY and CDR2 SMNVEV (reference sequence). The CDR3 protein is CASSPGLAGTTDTQYF. CDR3 DNA: TGTGCCAGCAGTCCCGGACTAGCGGGAACTACAGATACGCAGTATTTT.

The V call is TRBV6-6, the J call TRBJ2-7; a weak D match, TRBD2 (7 bases). The CDR3 totals 15 residues. CDR1 and CDR2 (germline): MNHNY, SVGAGI (reference sequence). V was shortened by 0 bases and J by 0 bases, with 9 bases between the two germline ends. The CDR3 is CASSYSGGGSYEQYF. The CDR3 nucleotides are TGTGCCAGCAGTTACTCAGGGGGGGGCTCCTACGAGCAGTACTTC.